These T cell receptor beta chains were read from a single sample in a study of blood T cell repertoires in COVID-19. Profiled with immunoSEQ multiplex PCR; TCRdb holds only in-frame clones, not every one. This table holds roughly 500,000 clones, roughly 90% found once. The sequenced material came from PBMCs or T cells enriched from blood (not recorded which). The receptor source for this set is a woman between 35 and 50 years old who had recovered from COVID-19. Each CDR3 is given with its conserved first and last residue. Each record gives: V gene, J gene, clone size, D gene, CDR3 DNA, CDR3 protein. D genes are given only for firm matches. Rows give clone size only sometimes, using once, few, many, or a class for an expanded clone.

V gene: TRBV6-5
J gene: TRBJ1-6
clone size: once
D gene: TRBD1
CDR3 DNA: TGTGCCAGCGGGGTAGGACAGGGCCATAATTCACCCCTCCACTTT
CDR3 protein: CASGVGQGHNSPLHF

V gene: TRBV10-1
J gene: TRBJ1-2
clone size: .
D gene: .
CDR3 DNA: TGCGCCAGCAGTGAGTCGAGCTATGGCTACACCTTC
CDR3 protein: CASSESSYGYTF

V gene: TRBV5-6
J gene: TRBJ1-2
clone size: .
D gene: .
CDR3 DNA: TGTGCCAGCAGTCCAGGGGTTAGTGCCTATGGCTACACCTTC
CDR3 protein: CASSPGVSAYGYTF

V gene: TRBV18
J gene: TRBJ2-3
clone size: .
D gene: TRBD2
CDR3 DNA: TGTGCCAGCTCACCACAGGGAGGGTCAGATACGCAGTATTTT
CDR3 protein: CASSPQGGSDTQYF

V gene: TRBV6-2/TRBV6-3
J gene: TRBJ1-1
clone size: .
D gene: .
CDR3 DNA: TGTGCCAGCAGCGACTTGGGGGGCACTGAAGCTTTCTTT
CDR3 protein: CASSDLGGTEAFF

V gene: TRBV5-8
J gene: TRBJ2-1
clone size: .
D gene: TRBD1
CDR3 DNA: TGTGCCAGCAGGGGACAGTACAATGAGCAGTTCTTC
CDR3 protein: CASRGQYNEQFF

V gene: TRBV28
J gene: TRBJ1-1
clone size: .
D gene: .
CDR3 DNA: TGTGCCAGCAGTTTTTCTGGGGGCGGGAACACTGAAGCTTTCTTT
CDR3 protein: CASSFSGGGNTEAFF

V gene: TRBV18
J gene: TRBJ1-2
clone size: once
D gene: .
CDR3 DNA: TGTGCCAGCCGCCCGGGGAGTCAGTATGGCTACACCTTC
CDR3 protein: CASRPGSQYGYTF

V gene: TRBV18
J gene: TRBJ2-2
clone size: .
D gene: .
CDR3 DNA: TGTGCCAGCTCACCGCAGTCAACGAACACCGGGGAGCTGTTTTTT
CDR3 protein: CASSPQSTNTGELFF

V gene: TRBV2
J gene: TRBJ1-1
clone size: few
D gene: .
CDR3 DNA: TGTGCCAGCAGCCTAGGACAGATGAACACTGAAGCTTTCTTT
CDR3 protein: CASSLGQMNTEAFF